Given below is one TCR beta chain in context. This CDR3 has 14 residues. The germline V and J ends were trimmed by 4 bases and 15 bases, with 23 bases remaining between them. Germline V gene data show CDR1 as SGHDT and CDR2 as YYEEEE. These data come from a study of blood T cell repertoires in COVID-19. Study-wide background: From the United States, Italy and Spain came samples of acute and convalescent COVID-19. In each case, the material was cDNA or gDNA derived from T cells, B-cell-depleted T cells, or PBMCs.

Original data processing: Nucleated cell counts were estimated from reference gene primer amplification. Clones were read by immunoSEQ multiplex PCR, and TCRdb kept only the in-frame ones, dropping some. V, J and clone size derive from that table, while D and trimming were established from the DNA sequence. The sample carries about 120,000 clones, approximately 90% recorded once. The V call is TRBV5-6, the J call TRBJ2-1; TRBD2 might be the D (6 bases). The sequenced sample was peripheral blood. The TCR sequence derives from a human donor with active COVID-19. The donor label of this sample is uncertain. The CDR3 spells CASSQEGEAQGGFF. The CDR3 DNA reads TGTGCCAGCAGCCAGGAAGGGGAGGCTCAGGGAGGGTTCTTC.